The T cell receptor beta chain described here comes from a study of response to subunit inactivated influenza vaccine. Study-wide results and caveats: The study's authors posited that every seasonal influenza vaccination enlists few new T cells.

This CDR3 is 15 amino acids long. Germline loops: CDR1 LGHNA, CDR2 YNFKEQ. Trimming took 1 base from V and 2 from J; bases not matched to a gene: 2. MiXCR, applied by TCRdb to the RT-PCR reads, yields one record per CDR3 protein. The repertoire holds hundreds of thousands of distinct CDR3 sequences, with roughly 10% as singletons. This clonotype was found many times. The antigen is undetermined. These same records also appear under a second study, on T cells expressing NK-cell markers. That publication notes: Synthesis of TCR beta cDNA relied on 5'RACE template switching carrying UMIs. The authors sequenced eight donors, of whom seven were HCMV-seropositive and one was seronegative. Sorting was limited to alpha-beta TCR-expressing T cells with an anti-gamma-delta TCR antibody in several experiments. Among a handful of donors, these clonotypes also ranked first in the CD3+CD56-NKG2C+ fraction.

The V gene is TRBV4-2, the J gene TRBJ2-3; TRBD1 agrees at 8 bases. The receptor's source is a man in his forties or fifties who received an inactivated influenza vaccine. The sample consisted of PBMCs from blood, taken on the day of vaccination. Here the CDR3 DNA reads TGTGCCAGCAGCCAAGGGACAGGGCCCACAGATACGCAGTATTTT. Protein product: CASSQGTGPTDTQYF.